These 22 T cell receptor beta chains were sequenced from one sample in a study of CD8+ T cells in alopecia areata. Treatment in this sample: oral pan-JAK inhibitor, 5-10 mg twice daily. The authors extracted RNA and reverse transcribed it into cDNA as the sequencing template. Only in-frame clones appear in the TCRdb table, and some are missing; sequencing was by immunoSEQ multiplex PCR. This sample has over 150,000 clones, with approximately 57% found just once. The sample consisted of CD4+ T cells sorted from blood, taken at week 24, from a patient treated with tofacitinib. These receptors were collected from a human donor with alopecia areata.

The rearrangement links TRBV5-1 to TRBJ1-5; D is possibly TRBD1 (5 bases). Germline V gives CDR1 SGHRS, CDR2 YFSETQ. V lost 4 bases and J lost 3, with 14 bases in between. The CDR3 runs 15 residues. The DNA for the CDR3 is TGCGCCAGCAGCCCGGACAATTATGCCAATCAGCCCCAGCATTTT. As protein: CASSPDNYANQPQHF.

The gene calls are TRBV7-2 and TRBJ1-3; D remains unclear. Germline assignment: CDR1 SGHTA and CDR2 FQGNSA. There are 13 residues in the CDR3. Trimming pared 5 bases from V and 4 bases from J, leaving 9 bases between. CDR3 sequence (DNA): TGTGCCAGCAGCCCCCCTCTCGGAAACACCATATATTTT. Residues: CASSPPLGNTIYF.

This clone has only a few counts. The V and J genes are TRBV2 and TRBJ1-6; D gene ambiguous. Trimming left V 0 bases short and J 9 bases short, with 15 bases between. Germline CDR1 and CDR2: SNHLY and FYNNEI. This CDR3 has 16 residues. CDR3 sequence (DNA): TGTGCCAGCAGTGAAGCGCAAAGTGGCATGGGTTCACCCCTCCACTTT. Translated: CASSEAQSGMGSPLHF.

The genes are TRBV7-9 and TRBJ2-1; 7 bases line up with TRBD2. CDR1 and CDR2 from the germline V gene are SEHNR and FQNEAQ (reference sequence). This CDR3 comprises 14 residues. Trimming at V came to 11 bases and at J to 10 bases, leaving 17 bases not matched to a gene. CDR3 sequence reads: CAGSAGLGKSEQFF. The CDR3 region has the DNA TGTGCCGGATCAGCCGGACTAGGGAAGAGCGAGCAGTTCTTC.

The chain has TRBV2 and TRBJ1-5; 7 bases align to TRBD1. Germline CDR1 is SNHLY and CDR2 is FYNNEI. The CDR3 consists of 14 residues. J was trimmed by 3 bases and V by 4 bases; bases with no gene match: 3. The DNA for the CDR3 is TGTGCCAGCAGTGTGGGGACAGTCAATCAGCCCCAGCATTTT. Amino acid sequence: CASSVGTVNQPQHF.

The chain links TRBV7-3 to TRBJ2-7; no clear D. The CDR3 length is 13 residues. Trimming left V 0 bases short and J 6 bases short, with 9 bases between. Germline CDR1 is SGHTA and CDR2 is FQGTGA. Written as DNA, the CDR3 is TGTGCCAGCAGCTTAACGATGGTCTCCGAGCAGTACTTC. As protein: CASSLTMVSEQYF.

Details on this clone: Other DNA sequences in this sample translate to the same CDR3. V usage is TRBV29-1 and J usage is TRBJ1-1; no clear D. Per the germline V gene, CDR1 is SQVTM and CDR2 is ANQGSEA. CDR3 size: 13 residues. The V gene lost 3 bases and the J gene lost 0 bases, with 8 bases spanning the gap. CDR3: CSVEGRMNTEAFF. The CDR3 DNA reads as TGCAGCGTTGAGGGGAGGATGAACACTGAAGCTTTCTTT.

This clone appeared once. The chain recombines TRBV6-5 with TRBJ1-6; D is unclear. The CDR3 extends over 16 amino acids. Germline lookup yields CDR1 MNHEY and CDR2 SVGAGI. Trimming took off 0 bases at V and 10 bases at J, with 16 bases between the two ends. Here the CDR3 DNA reads TGTGCCAGCAGTTACTCAGGCGGTAGGGTAAAGTCACCCCTCCACTTT. This sequence encodes CASSYSGGRVKSPLHF.

The CDR3 loop is CASSLGVLMNTEAFF. CDR3 DNA sequence: TGCGCCAGCAGCTTGGGAGTCCTCATGAACACTGAAGCTTTCTTT. The V and J genes are TRBV5-1 and TRBJ1-1; D gene unclear. V lost 0 bases to trimming and J lost 0 bases, with 9 bases between them. This CDR3 has 15 amino acids. Germline V lookup: CDR1 SGHRS, CDR2 YFSETQ. Full variable domain (rest looked up from reference TRBV5-1 and TRBJ1-1): KAGVTQTPRYLIKTRGQQVTLSCSPISGHRSVSWYQQTPGQGLQFLFEYFSETQRNKGNFPGRFSGRQFSNSRSEMNVSTLELGDSALYLCASSLGVLMNTEAFFGQGTRLTVV.

The chain combines TRBV7-4 with TRBJ1-1; 10 nucleotides match TRBD1. The ends lost 3 bases at V and 7 bases at J; junction bases unmatched: 2. The CDR3 has 13 residues. Per germline, CDR1 SGHVT and CDR2 SQSDAQ. CDR3 sequence: CASSLGTGVEAFF. In nucleotides, the CDR3 is TGTGCCAGCAGCTTGGGGACAGGGGTTGAAGCTTTCTTT.

The chain is built from TRBV10-3 and TRBJ2-7; 8 nucleotides agree with TRBD2. From germline, CDR1 is ENHRY and CDR2 SYGVKD. J was trimmed by 0 bases and V by 10 bases; bases with no gene match: 5. This CDR3 spans 13 amino acids. The CDR3 protein is CATTGGVSYEQYF. The CDR3, as DNA: TGTGCCACGACCGGGGGGGTCTCCTACGAGCAGTACTTC.

The rearrangement uses TRBV29-1 and TRBJ1-1; the D is unclear. The germline gives CDR1 SQVTM, CDR2 ANQGSEA. Deletions cut 6 bases from V and 0 bases from J, with 8 bases between. The CDR3 sequence is 12 residues long. The CDR3, as DNA: TGCAGCGTCATGGGGATGAACACTGAAGCTTTCTTT. It specifies CSVMGMNTEAFF.

CDR3 protein: CSVLHDRPEQYF. The CDR3 region has the DNA TGCAGCGTTCTACATGACAGACCCGAGCAGTACTTC. The chain uses TRBV29-1 and TRBJ2-7; perhaps TRBD1 as D (5 bases). Per the germline V gene, CDR1 is SQVTM and CDR2 is ANQGSEA. The V end lost 5 bases, the J end lost 6 bases, and 14 bases lay between the germline ends. The CDR3 covers 12 residues.

As DNA, the CDR3 is TGTGCCAGCAGCCAAAGCACGGGAGGGTTTAAAGGCTACACCTTC. It specifies CASSQSTGGFKGYTF. The chain carries TRBV4-2 and TRBJ1-2; D gene ambiguous. The CDR3 extends over 15 amino acids. The germline V and J ends were trimmed by 2 bases and 8 bases, with 18 bases remaining between them. Germline-derived CDR1 and CDR2 are LGHNA and YNFKEQ.

This rearrangement joins TRBV9 to TRBJ2-1, with TRBD2 identical over 8 bases. J gave up 8 bases and V 0 bases, and 7 bases lay outside the gene matches. Germline lookup yields CDR1 SGDLS and CDR2 YYNGEE. The CDR3 runs 15 residues. Written as DNA, the CDR3 is TGTGCCAGCAGCGTAGCCGGGAGGGAGGGTGATGAGCAGTTCTTC. It specifies CASSVAGREGDEQFF.

This clone has a single count. The chain combines TRBV30 with TRBJ2-7; 7 bases fit TRBD2. CDR1 is GTSNPN and CDR2 is SVGIG in the germline V gene (reference sequence). J lost 0 bases, V lost 4 bases, and 6 bases had no gene match. The CDR3 runs 14 residues. The CDR3 coding sequence is TGTGCCTGGATTCCAGCGGGGACCTCCTACGAGCAGTACTTC. Translated: CAWIPAGTSYEQYF. Drawing the rest from reference TRBV30 and TRBJ2-7, the complete variable domain is SQTIHQWPATLVQPVGSPLSLECTVEGTSNPNLYWYRQAAGRGLQLLFYSVGIGQISSEVPQNLSASRPQDRQFILSSKKLLLSDSGFYLCAWIPAGTSYEQYFGPGTRLTVT.

This clone was observed many times. This rearrangement joins TRBV2 to TRBJ2-5, with D maybe TRBD2 (5 bases). CDR1 is SNHLY and CDR2 is FYNNEI in the germline V gene. This CDR3 is 15 amino acids long. Trimming cost V 5 bases and J 5 bases, with 18 bases left between them. CDR3: CASSYGPELGETQYF. Here the CDR3 DNA reads TGTGCCAGCAGTTATGGACCCGAACTAGGGGAGACCCAGTACTTC.

J is TRBJ2-7 and V is TRBV27, with 9 nucleotides matching TRBD1. This CDR3 has 16 amino acids. The V segment lost 6 bases and the J segment 5 bases; nucleotides outside the gene matches: 14. Per germline, CDR1 MNHEY and CDR2 SMNVEV (reference sequence). The CDR3 loop reads CASSSNRGRFLHEQYF. The CDR3 DNA sequence: TGTGCCAGCAGCTCCAACAGGGGGCGATTCTTGCACGAGCAGTACTTC.

The chain has TRBV18 and TRBJ1-3; maybe TRBD1 (5 bases). Trimming shortened V by 0 bases and J by 0 bases, and 12 bases separated the two germline ends. The germline gives CDR1 KGHSH, CDR2 LQKENI. The CDR3 extends over 17 amino acids. The CDR3 loop reads CASSPPLRQSSGNTIYF. The CDR3, as DNA: TGTGCCAGCTCACCACCACTCCGACAGAGCTCTGGAAACACCATATATTTT.

Only a few counts were recorded for this clone. The gene calls are TRBV19 and TRBJ1-5, with 8 bases lining up with TRBD1. The junction had 13 bases not matched to a gene; V was cut back by 6 bases and J by 0 bases. From germline, CDR1 is LNHDA and CDR2 SQIVND (reference sequence). The CDR3 is 18 residues long. The DNA of the CDR3 is TGTGCCAGTAGACTCCGGGACAGGACCCTCTATAGCAATCAGCCCCAGCATTTT. Translated: CASRLRDRTLYSNQPQHF.

This chain connects TRBV11-1 to TRBJ2-7; perhaps TRBD1 as D (6 bases). The germline V gene has CDR1 SGHAT and CDR2 FQDESV (reference sequence). The germline V and J ends were trimmed by 5 bases and 3 bases, with 14 bases remaining between them. CDR3 size: 14 residues. This CDR3 reads CASSRGQGGYEQYF. CDR3 nucleotide sequence: TGTGCCAGCAGCCGCGGACAAGGGGGCTACGAGCAGTACTTC. Full variable domain (remainder filled in from reference TRBV11-1 and TRBJ2-7): EAEVAQSPRYKITEKSQAVAFWCDPISGHATLYWYRQILGQGPELLVQFQDESVVDDSQLPKDRFSAERLKGVDSTLKIQPAELGDSAMYLCASSRGQGGYEQYFGPGTRLTVT.

This chain joins TRBV2 and TRBJ2-7; a weak D match, TRBD1 (6 bases). Looked up from germline, CDR1 is SNHLY and CDR2 is FYNNEI. Trimming stripped 4 bases from V and 2 bases from J, with 12 bases between. This CDR3 comprises 14 residues. The chain's CDR3 is CASSVVDRTYEQYF. CDR3 sequence (DNA): TGTGCCAGCAGTGTTGTGGACAGAACCTACGAGCAGTACTTC.